These 6 T cell receptor beta chains share one sample of origin, sequenced in a study of chemoradiotherapy in HPV16-positive cancers (dated by TCRdb to about 2022). Libraries were constructed by the immunoSEQ multiplex PCR assay. In TCRdb, the immuneACCESS table is reduced to in-frame sequences with V and J assigned. These tables do not hold every clone; where another copy was compared, an unresolved V gene accounts for under half, and the others remain unexplained. The sample records about 53,000 clones, roughly 90% of which are singletons. Roughly 3% of the sample lies in the top ten. Sequenced here: blood, sampled from a patient who underwent chemoradiotherapy. All receptors come from a human donor with HPV-associated anogenital cancer.

The chain has TRBV5-1 and TRBJ1-1; a possible D gene is TRBD1 (6 bases). Per germline, CDR1 SGHRS and CDR2 YFSETQ. CDR3 length: 15 amino acids. V was shortened by 4 bases and J by 0 bases, with 13 bases between the two germline ends. The CDR3, as DNA: TGCGCCAGCAGCCCGTCCGGACAGCTGAACACTGAAGCTTTCTTT. It codes for CASSPSGQLNTEAFF.

V and J are TRBV9 and TRBJ2-7, with D maybe TRBD2 (6 bases). The ends were cut back, 5 bases at V and 2 bases at J, with 17 bases in the middle. The germline V gene encodes CDR1 SGDLS and CDR2 YYNGEE. There are 15 residues in the CDR3. The CDR3 region is CASSRLEEGTYEQYF. DNA for the CDR3: TGTGCCAGCAGTCGCCTCGAGGAGGGGACCTACGAGCAGTACTTC.

The V call is TRBV6-6, the J call TRBJ1-1; D remains unclear. CDR3 length: 14 residues. From germline, CDR1 is MNHNY and CDR2 SVGAGI (reference sequence). Trimming pared 4 bases from V and 1 base from J, leaving 10 bases between. CDR3 loop: CASSFGRPNTEAFF. CDR3 nucleotide sequence: TGTGCCAGCAGTTTCGGGCGGCCGAACACTGAAGCTTTCTTT.

The rearrangement links TRBV18 to TRBJ2-1; unclear D gene. With 4 bases removed from V and 3 bases from J, the gap between germline ends came to 10 bases. The CDR3 totals 14 residues. Germline loops: CDR1 KGHSH, CDR2 LQKENI. The CDR3 reads CASSLNSRYNEQFF. The CDR3 coding sequence is TGTGCCAGCTCACTGAACAGCCGCTACAATGAGCAGTTCTTC.

The sample holds one count of this clone. V is TRBV30 and J is TRBJ1-5; no reliable D call. Germline-derived CDR1 and CDR2 are GTSNPN and SVGIG (reference sequence). V was shortened by 4 bases and J by 1 base, with 8 bases between the two germline ends. The CDR3 is 13 amino acids. Here the CDR3 DNA reads TGTGCCTGGACAGAAGGGAGCAATCAGCCCCAGCATTTT. It is translated as CAWTEGSNQPQHF.

The V and J genes are TRBV9 and TRBJ2-1; maybe TRBD2 (5 bases). V lost 2 bases and J 6 bases, leaving 9 bases between the germline ends. The CDR3 covers 13 residues. CDR1 is SGDLS, CDR2 YYNGEE, per germline. CDR3 sequence (DNA): TGTGCCAGCAGCGTGACGGGAAGCAATGAGCAGTTCTTC. Its translation: CASSVTGSNEQFF.